The TCR beta chain under discussion was sequenced for a study of OX40 agonist ivuxolimab in advanced cancers. Turning to the study itself: Dose-escalation patients were diagnosed with hepatocellular carcinoma, melanoma, renal cell cancer or head and neck cancer. Previous treatment with anti-PD-1, anti-PD-L1 or anti-CTLA-4 therapy was allowed; under 50% had received some.

The repertoire was sequenced with immunoSEQ multiplex PCR; TCRdb's copy has only in-frame clones and lacks some. The data contain some 60,000 clones, 91% of them seen just once; the ten biggest clones take up roughly 13%. CDR1 and CDR2 from the germline V gene are SGHRS and YFSETQ. With 0 bases clipped from V and 2 bases from J, the junction kept 4 bases outside the gene matches. The CDR3 contains 16 residues. This clone was recorded a few times. The V and J genes are TRBV5-1 and TRBJ2-3; TRBD2 agrees at 9 bases. The sequenced sample was CD4+ or CD8+ T cells sorted from blood, obtained in a trial of the OX40 agonist ivuxolimab. The TCR originated in an adult with an advanced solid tumor such as melanoma, head and neck, liver or kidney cancer. CDR3 in amino acids: CASSLGLADYTDTQYF. CDR3 DNA sequence: TGCGCCAGCAGCTTGGGACTAGCGGATTACACAGATACGCAGTATTTT.